These 3 T cell receptor beta chains came from one sample sequenced in a study of T cell responses to AZD1222 COVID-19 vaccine. TCRdb's table, derived via immunoSEQ multiplex PCR, lists solely in-frame clones and lacks some. There are about 82,000 clones in the sample; more than 90% occur only once, and roughly 5.2% lies in the top ten. The specimen comprised peripheral blood, sampled on day 0 of AZD1222 vaccination. The receptors derive from an adult in good health.

V and J are TRBV29-1 and TRBJ2-7; 7 positions agree with TRBD1. Germline CDR1 reads SQVTM; CDR2 reads ANQGSEA. The CDR3 totals 13 residues. V was clipped by 4 bases and J by 7 bases; unmatched bases: 10. The CDR3 is CSVGGRGYLEQYF. The CDR3 region has the DNA TGCAGCGTTGGGGGCAGGGGGTATCTAGAGCAGTACTTC.

This clone was counted a single time. The chain carries TRBV19 and TRBJ1-1; 10 nucleotides line up with TRBD1. Trimming removed 0 bases from V and 4 bases from J; junction bases left unmatched: 8. Per germline, CDR1 LNHDA and CDR2 SQIVND (reference sequence). This CDR3 comprises 17 residues. For the CDR3, the DNA is TGTGCCAGTAGTATAGACCAGACAGGGGGCGGCGGCACTGAAGCTTTCTTT. Translated: CASSIDQTGGGGTEAFF.

The rearrangement links TRBV27 to TRBJ1-4; D is uncertain. Trimming left V 5 bases short and J 6 bases short, with 19 bases between. CDR3 size: 16 residues. Germline V gene sequence: CDR1 MNHEY, CDR2 SMNVEV (reference sequence). CDR3 residues: CASSPTGLLGYEKLFF. The CDR3, as DNA: TGTGCCAGCAGTCCTACTGGGCTCCTGGGGTATGAAAAACTGTTTTTT.